This T cell receptor beta chain was observed in a study of cytomegalovirus exposure and HLA in healthy donors. Study-wide results and limits: The investigators catalogued under 200 TCR beta chains as cytomegalovirus-associated.

The germline V gene encodes CDR1 MDHEN and CDR2 SYDVKM. The CDR3 loop spans 14 amino acids. Unmatched junction bases numbered 1, after V lost 8 bases and J lost 3 bases. Comment on this clone: Its antigen is unknown.

The PCR had 60 Vbeta and 13 Jbeta primers. The protocol was immunoSEQ multiplex PCR, while the TCRdb copy is restricted to in-frame clones and leaves out a portion. Of approximately 150,000 clones in the sample, around 68% were seen once. Sample: PBMCs. V gene TRBV28 combines with J gene TRBJ2-2; 12 bases map to TRBD2. The sequence was obtained from a man aged 45-65 years in good health and CMV-seronegative. CDR3 residues: CASWTSGDTGELFF. CDR3 DNA sequence: TGTGCCAGCTGGACTAGCGGGGACACCGGGGAGCTGTTTTTT.